This is a list of T cell receptor beta chains from one sample in a study of vaccination and CD4 T cells after COVID-19. Which antigens these TCRs recognize remains unknown. Using its own MiXCR run on the PCR reads, TCRdb lists one record per CDR3 protein. Seen here are some 15,000 distinct CDR3 sequences, 36% observed once, and the top ten hold roughly 25%. The sequencing used CD4+ T cells from blood, cultured in vitro, collected before SARS-CoV-2 vaccination. The receptor source for this set is a human donor who received a COVID-19 vaccine. Each CDR3 is given with its conserved first and last residue. The D gene is left open where the match is weak. Part of the rows lack a size; the others show once, few, many or a class for expanded clones.

d_call j_call clone_size v_call cdr3_aa
- TRBJ1-2 - TRBV10-3 CAITPGGGPVYTF
- TRBJ1-2 few TRBV12-3/TRBV12-4 CASSFAAGVQWGYTF
- TRBJ2-1 - TRBV20-1 CSARDGSVAGAAEQFF
- TRBJ2-3 few TRBV24-1 CATSENTDTQYF
- TRBJ2-3 - TRBV30 CAWIGGLLGDTQYF
- TRBJ1-2 - TRBV30 CAWSFDSTDANYGYTF
- TRBJ2-5 - TRBV30 CAWTRGGETQYF
TRBD1 TRBJ1-2 few TRBV20-1 CSARDLRGQGPRFNYGYTF
- TRBJ2-2 - TRBV24-1 CATSGGERTGELFF
- TRBJ1-6 few TRBV2 CASRLIEGIYNSPLHF
- TRBJ2-3 few TRBV7-2 CASSPDPEGDTQYF
TRBD1 TRBJ1-2 - TRBV6-5 CASSYSGGQGYGYTF
TRBD2 TRBJ2-3 few TRBV19 CASSRGTSGGSTDTQYF